The 3 T cell receptor beta chains in this list originate from one sample, sequenced in a study of shared clonotypes between healthy human individuals. Here immunoSEQ multiplex PCR was the method, and the copy in TCRdb shows in-frame clones only, minus some. Of 2 million to 3 million clones in the sample, roughly nine tenths are singletons; the top ten hold about 0.13%. Sequencing used naive CD4+ T cells sorted from blood. Documented subset: CD45RA+ positively selected. Receptors originate from a man aged 18 to 35 in good health.

The chain combines TRBV18 with TRBJ2-3, with D maybe TRBD2 (6 bases). Germline CDR1 reads KGHSH; CDR2 reads LQKENI. Between the trimmed V and J ends, which lost 3 bases and 3 bases, there was a span of 19 bases. The CDR3 spans 17 residues. In DNA, the CDR3 is TGTGCCAGCTCACCGTTGACCCTTGCGGGGTCGACAGATACGCAGTATTTT. This encodes CASSPLTLAGSTDTQYF. Complete variable domain (other parts from reference TRBV18 and TRBJ2-3): NAGVMQNPRHLVRRRGQEARLRCSPMKGHSHVYWYRQLPEEGLKFMVYLQKENIIDESGMPKERFSAEFPKEGPSILRIQQVVRGDSAAYFCASSPLTLAGSTDTQYFGPGTRLTVL.

This chain uses TRBV5-1 with TRBJ1-4; TRBD1 aligns across 10 bases. The CDR3 runs to 14 residues. V lost 4 bases, J lost 8 bases, and 5 bases stayed unmatched. Germline values: CDR1 SGHRS, CDR2 YFSETQ. The CDR3 sequence is CASSAQGQGEKLFF. For the CDR3, the DNA is TGCGCCAGCAGCGCCCAGGGACAGGGGGAAAAACTGTTTTTT.

The chain carries TRBV7-2 and TRBJ2-2; D assignment may be TRBD1 or TRBD2 (5 bases each). Per germline, CDR1 SGHTA and CDR2 FQGNSA. Trimming stripped 4 bases from V and 1 base from J, with 13 bases between. The CDR3 is made up of 16 amino acids. The CDR3 sequence: CASSYSGTVNTGELFF. CDR3 in DNA: TGTGCCAGCAGCTATTCCGGGACGGTGAACACCGGGGAGCTGTTTTTT. Full variable domain (missing parts from reference TRBV7-2 and TRBJ2-2): GAGVSQSPSNKVTEKGKDVELRCDPISGHTALYWYRQSLGQGLEFLIYFQGNSAPDKSGLPSDRFSAERTGGSVSTLTIQRTQQEDSAVYLCASSYSGTVNTGELFFGEGSRLTVL.